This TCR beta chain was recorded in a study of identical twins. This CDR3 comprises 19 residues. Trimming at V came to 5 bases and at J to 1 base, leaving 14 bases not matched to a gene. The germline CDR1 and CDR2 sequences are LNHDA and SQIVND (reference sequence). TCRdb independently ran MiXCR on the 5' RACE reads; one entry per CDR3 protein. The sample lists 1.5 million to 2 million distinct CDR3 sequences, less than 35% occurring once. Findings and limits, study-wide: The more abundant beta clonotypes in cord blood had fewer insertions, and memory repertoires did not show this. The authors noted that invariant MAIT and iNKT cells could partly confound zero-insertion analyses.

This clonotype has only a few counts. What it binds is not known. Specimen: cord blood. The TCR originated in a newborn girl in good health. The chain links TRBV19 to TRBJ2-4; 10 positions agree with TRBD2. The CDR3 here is CASSPGLAREERAKNIQYF. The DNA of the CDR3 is TGTGCCAGTAGTCCGGGACTAGCGCGGGAGGAGAGGGCCAAAAACATTCAGTACTTC.